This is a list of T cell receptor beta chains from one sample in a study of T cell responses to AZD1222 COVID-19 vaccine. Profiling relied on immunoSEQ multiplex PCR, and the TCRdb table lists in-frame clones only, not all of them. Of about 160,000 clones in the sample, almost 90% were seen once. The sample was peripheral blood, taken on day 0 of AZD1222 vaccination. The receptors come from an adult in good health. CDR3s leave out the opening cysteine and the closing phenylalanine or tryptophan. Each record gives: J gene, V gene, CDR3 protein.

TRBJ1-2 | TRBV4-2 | ASSQDGRGAYT
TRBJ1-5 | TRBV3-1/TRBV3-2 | ASSQDPGVQPQH
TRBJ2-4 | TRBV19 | ASSTPPGTSGRLDIQY
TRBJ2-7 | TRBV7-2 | ASSLGVAGGPQGEQY
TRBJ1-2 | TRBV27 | ASSSGLRRDYT
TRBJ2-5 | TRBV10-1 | ASSPPGQETQY
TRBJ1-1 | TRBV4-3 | ASSQVVSLGPGAF
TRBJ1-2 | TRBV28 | ASSSPGSGRAYGYT
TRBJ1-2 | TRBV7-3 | ASSPSTGTDYGYT
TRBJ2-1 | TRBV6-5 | ASPTGYSNEQF
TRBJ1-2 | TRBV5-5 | ASSHPRNYGYT
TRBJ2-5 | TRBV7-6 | ASSLGALAGVETQY
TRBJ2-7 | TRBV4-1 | ASSQGLAGAGEQY
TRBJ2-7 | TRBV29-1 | SVVGQLPTYEQY
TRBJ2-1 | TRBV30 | AWIPLAGYNEQF
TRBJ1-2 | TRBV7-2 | ASSPTGGDYGYT